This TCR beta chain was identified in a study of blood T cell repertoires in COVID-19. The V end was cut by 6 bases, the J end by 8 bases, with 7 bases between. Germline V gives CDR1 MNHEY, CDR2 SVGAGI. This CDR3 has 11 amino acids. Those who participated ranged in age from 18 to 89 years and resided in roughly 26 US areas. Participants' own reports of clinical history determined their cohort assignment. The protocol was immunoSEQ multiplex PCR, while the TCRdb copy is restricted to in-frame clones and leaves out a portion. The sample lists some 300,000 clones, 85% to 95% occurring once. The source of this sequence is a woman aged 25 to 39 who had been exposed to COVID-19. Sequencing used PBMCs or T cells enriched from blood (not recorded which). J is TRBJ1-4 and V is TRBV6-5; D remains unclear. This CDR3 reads CASRGREKLFF. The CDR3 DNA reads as TGTGCCAGCAGGGGCCGAGAAAAACTGTTTTTT.